The clone carrying this T cell receptor beta chain was picked up many times. V shed 6 bases and J shed 2 bases, with 8 bases lying between them. The CDR3 runs 13 residues. The V gene's germline CDR1 is MNHEY and CDR2 SVGAGI. These data are taken from a study of response to subunit inactivated influenza vaccine. TCRdb called the RT-PCR reads again in MiXCR, with one record for every CDR3 protein. The profile covers 500,000 to 600,000 distinct CDR3 sequences, with 10% to 15% appearing a single time and around 13% taken by the ten largest. The receptor comes from a man aged 45-65 years who received an inactivated influenza vaccine. The chain couples TRBV6-5 to TRBJ1-5; D uncertain. This specimen was PBMCs from blood, taken more than 35 days after vaccination. CDR3 in DNA: TGTGCCAGCAGCTACGGGGGCAATCAGCCCCAGCATTTT. This sequence encodes CASSYGGNQPQHF.